This T cell receptor (beta chain) was identified in a study of blood T cells in healthy people across ages. Regarding the study as a whole: The donors' CMV status was not determined, possibly confounding changes in expanded clonotypes. Leaving the PBMCs unsorted stopped any conclusive comparison of naive versus antigen-experienced cells.

A second PCR, run for roughly 6 to 11 cycles, used a sample-barcoded 5' primer plus a J-beta primer mix. TCRdb used MiXCR to reprocess the 5' RACE reads, holding one entry per CDR3 protein. The data contain under 1,000,000 distinct CDR3 sequences, roughly 40% of them singletons. About this clonotype itself: No antigen is known for it.

There were healthy Caucasian individuals from Russia, aged roughly 6 to 100, serving as donors. The material sequenced was blood. The receptor was derived from a man younger than 35 in good health.

The chain's CDR3 is CSARSPIRGANSPLHF. CDR3 bases: TGCAGTGCTAGAAGTCCCATCCGAGGGGCTAATTCACCCCTCCACTTT. This chain joins TRBV20-1 and TRBJ1-6; D may be TRBD1 (5 bases). The CDR3 consists of 16 residues. The V gene's germline CDR1 is DFQATT and CDR2 SNEGSKA (reference sequence). V lost 2 bases to trimming and J lost 6 bases, with 17 bases between them.